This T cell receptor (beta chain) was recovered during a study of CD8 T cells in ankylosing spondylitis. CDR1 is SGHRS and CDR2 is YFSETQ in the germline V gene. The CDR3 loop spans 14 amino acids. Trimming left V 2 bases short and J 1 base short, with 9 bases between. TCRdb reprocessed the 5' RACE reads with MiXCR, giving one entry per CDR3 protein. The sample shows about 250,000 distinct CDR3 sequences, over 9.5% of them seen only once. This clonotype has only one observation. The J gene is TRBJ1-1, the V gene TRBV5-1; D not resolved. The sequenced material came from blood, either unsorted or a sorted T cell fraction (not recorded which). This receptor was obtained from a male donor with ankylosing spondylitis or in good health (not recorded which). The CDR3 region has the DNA TGCGCCAGCAGCTTTACCACCCCGAACACTGAAGCTTTCTTT. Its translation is CASSFTTPNTEAFF.